This record concerns one T cell receptor (beta chain) sequence. This sample is part of a study of blood T cell repertoires in COVID-19. Study-level information: Samples taken during acute and convalescent COVID-19 were collected in the United States, Italy and Spain. In each case, the material was cDNA or gDNA derived from T cells, B-cell-depleted T cells, or PBMCs.

Authors' processing steps: It was from reference gene primer amplification that nucleated cell counts were estimated. This table comes from immunoSEQ multiplex PCR, and its TCRdb copy is limited to in-frame clones, with some not included. V and J calls and clone size are those listed in that table; D and trimming were worked out from the DNA. The table lists approximately 670,000 clones, around 90% of them singletons. The specimen sequenced was peripheral blood. The receptor's source is a woman aged 18-29 years with acute or convalescent COVID-19.

The CDR3 loop reads CASSIMWRGSFLNEQFF. Written as DNA, the CDR3 is TGTGCCAGCAGCATCATGTGGCGGGGGTCCTTCCTCAATGAGCAGTTCTTC. This chain uses TRBV7-8 with TRBJ2-1; 7 bases line up with TRBD2. CDR1 and CDR2 from the germline V gene are SGHVS and FQNEAQ. This CDR3 has 17 residues. V lost 5 bases and J lost 6; bases outside the gene matches: 16.